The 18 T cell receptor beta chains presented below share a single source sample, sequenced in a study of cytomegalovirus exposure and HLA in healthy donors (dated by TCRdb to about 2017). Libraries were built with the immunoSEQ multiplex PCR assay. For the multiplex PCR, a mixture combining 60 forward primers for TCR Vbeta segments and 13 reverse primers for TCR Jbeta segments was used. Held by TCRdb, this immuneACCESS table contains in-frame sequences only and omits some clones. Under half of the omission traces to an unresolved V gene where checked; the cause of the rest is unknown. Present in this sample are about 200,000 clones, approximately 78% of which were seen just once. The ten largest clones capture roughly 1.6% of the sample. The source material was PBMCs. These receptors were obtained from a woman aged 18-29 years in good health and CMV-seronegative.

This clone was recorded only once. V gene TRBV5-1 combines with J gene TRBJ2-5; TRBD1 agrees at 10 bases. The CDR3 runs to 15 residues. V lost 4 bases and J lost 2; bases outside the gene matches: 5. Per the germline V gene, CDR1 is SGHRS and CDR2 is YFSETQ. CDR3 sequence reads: CASSLGQGVQETQYF. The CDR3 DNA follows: TGCGCCAGCAGCCTAGGACAGGGGGTACAAGAGACCCAGTACTTC.

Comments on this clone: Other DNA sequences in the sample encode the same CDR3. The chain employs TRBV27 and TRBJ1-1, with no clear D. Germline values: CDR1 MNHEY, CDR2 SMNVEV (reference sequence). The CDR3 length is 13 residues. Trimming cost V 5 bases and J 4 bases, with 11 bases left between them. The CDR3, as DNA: TGTGCCAGCAGTCCCGGCGGGGTCACTGAAGCTTTCTTT. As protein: CASSPGGVTEAFF.

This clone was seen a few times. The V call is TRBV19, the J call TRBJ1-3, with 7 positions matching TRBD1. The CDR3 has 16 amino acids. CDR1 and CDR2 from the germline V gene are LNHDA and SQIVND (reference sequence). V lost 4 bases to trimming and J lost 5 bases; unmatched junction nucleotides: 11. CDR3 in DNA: TGTGCCAGTAGTACCTCGGGTACAGGGGCGAGAAACACCATATATTTT. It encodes CASSTSGTGARNTIYF.

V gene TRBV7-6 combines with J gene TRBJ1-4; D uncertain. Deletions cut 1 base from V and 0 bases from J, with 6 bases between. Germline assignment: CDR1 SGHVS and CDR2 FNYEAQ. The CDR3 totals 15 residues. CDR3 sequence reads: CASSLDLPTNEKLFF. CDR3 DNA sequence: TGTGCCAGCAGCTTAGATCTCCCAACTAATGAAAAACTGTTTTTT.

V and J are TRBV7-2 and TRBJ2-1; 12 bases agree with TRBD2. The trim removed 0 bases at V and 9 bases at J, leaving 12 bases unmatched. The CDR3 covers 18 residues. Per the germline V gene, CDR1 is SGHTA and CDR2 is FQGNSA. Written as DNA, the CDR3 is TGTGCCAGCAGCTTAGCAGCTATGACTAGCGGGAGTAGTGGTGAGCAGTTCTTC. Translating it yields CASSLAAMTSGSSGEQFF.

The CDR3 nucleotides are TGTGCCAGCAGCCCAGACAGGGGAATCGTGTTTTTGCAGTACTTC. Translating gives CASSPDRGIVFLQYF. The chain employs TRBV11-2 and TRBJ2-7; 8 nucleotides agree with TRBD1. J was trimmed by 9 bases and V by 5 bases; bases with no gene match: 15. The CDR3 runs 15 residues. Germline CDR1 and CDR2: SGHAT and FQNNGV. Full variable domain (outside the CDR3, taken from reference TRBV11-2 and TRBJ2-7): EAGVAQSPRYKIIEKRQSVAFWCNPISGHATLYWYQQILGQGPKLLIQFQNNGVVDDSQLPKDRFSAERLKGVDSTLKIQPAKLEDSAVYLCASSPDRGIVFLQYFGPGTRLTVT.

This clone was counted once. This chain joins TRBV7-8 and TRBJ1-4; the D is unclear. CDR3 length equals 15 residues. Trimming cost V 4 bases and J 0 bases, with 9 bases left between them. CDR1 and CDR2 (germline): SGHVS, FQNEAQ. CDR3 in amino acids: CASSSSVATNEKLFF. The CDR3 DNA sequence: TGTGCCAGCAGCTCTTCAGTTGCAACTAATGAAAAACTGTTTTTT.

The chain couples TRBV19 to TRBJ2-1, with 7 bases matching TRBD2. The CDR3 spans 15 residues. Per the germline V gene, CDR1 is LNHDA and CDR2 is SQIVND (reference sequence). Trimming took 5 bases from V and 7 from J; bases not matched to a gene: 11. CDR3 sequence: CASSALGGSRNEQFF. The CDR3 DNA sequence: TGTGCCAGTAGTGCCCTCGGCGGGAGCCGAAATGAGCAGTTCTTC.

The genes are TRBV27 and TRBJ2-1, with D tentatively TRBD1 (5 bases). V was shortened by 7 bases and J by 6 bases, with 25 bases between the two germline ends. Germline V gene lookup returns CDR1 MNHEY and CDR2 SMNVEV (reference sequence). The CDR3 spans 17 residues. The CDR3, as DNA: TGTGCCAGCACCCCATCCGGAACGTGGACATCTCCCAATGAGCAGTTCTTC. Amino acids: CASTPSGTWTSPNEQFF.

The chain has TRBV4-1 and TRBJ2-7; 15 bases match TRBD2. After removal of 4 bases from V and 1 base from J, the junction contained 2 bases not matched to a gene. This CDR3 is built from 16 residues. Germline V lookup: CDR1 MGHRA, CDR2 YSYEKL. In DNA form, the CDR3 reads TGCGCCAGCAGCCCCGGACTAGCGGGAGGGTCCTACGAGCAGTACGTC. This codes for CASSPGLAGGSYEQYV.

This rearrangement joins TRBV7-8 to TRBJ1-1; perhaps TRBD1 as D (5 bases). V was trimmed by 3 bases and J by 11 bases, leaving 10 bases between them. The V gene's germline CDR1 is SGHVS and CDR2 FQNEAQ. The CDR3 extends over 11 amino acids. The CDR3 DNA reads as TGTGCCAGCAGCTTCGACAGTAAGGCTTTCTTT. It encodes CASSFDSKAFF. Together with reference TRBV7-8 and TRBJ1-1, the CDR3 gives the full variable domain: GAGVSQSPRYKVAKRGQDVALRCDPISGHVSLFWYQQALGQGPEFLTYFQNEAQLDKSGLPSDRFFAERPEGSVSTLKIQRTQQEDSAVYLCASSFDSKAFFGQGTRLTVV.

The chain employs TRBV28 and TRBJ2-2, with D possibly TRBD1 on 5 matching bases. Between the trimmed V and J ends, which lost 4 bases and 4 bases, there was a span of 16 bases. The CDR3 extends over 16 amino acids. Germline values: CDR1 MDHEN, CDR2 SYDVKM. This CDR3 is CASSYPTAPGTGELFF. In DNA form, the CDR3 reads TGTGCCAGCAGTTACCCGACAGCCCCGGGCACCGGGGAGCTGTTTTTT.

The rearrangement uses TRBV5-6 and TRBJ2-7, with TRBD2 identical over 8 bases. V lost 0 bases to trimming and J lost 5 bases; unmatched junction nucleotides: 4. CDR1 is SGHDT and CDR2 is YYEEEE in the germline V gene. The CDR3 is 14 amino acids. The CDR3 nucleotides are TGTGCCAGCAGCTTGGAGGGACTAGAGGACGAGCAGTACTTC. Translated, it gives CASSLEGLEDEQYF.

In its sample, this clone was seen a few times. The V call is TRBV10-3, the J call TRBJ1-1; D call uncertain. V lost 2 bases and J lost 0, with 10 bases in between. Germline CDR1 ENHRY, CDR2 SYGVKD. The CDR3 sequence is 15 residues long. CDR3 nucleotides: TGTGCCATCAGTGAGACGGGGTATATGAACACTGAAGCTTTCTTT. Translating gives CAISETGYMNTEAFF.

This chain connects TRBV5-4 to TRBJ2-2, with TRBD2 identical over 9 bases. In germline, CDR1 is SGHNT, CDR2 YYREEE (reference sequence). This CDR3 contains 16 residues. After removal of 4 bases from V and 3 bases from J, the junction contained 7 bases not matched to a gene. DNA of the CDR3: TGTGCCAGCAGCCCCCGACTAGCGGCGGACACCGGGGAGCTGTTTTTT. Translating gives CASSPRLAADTGELFF.

CDR3 loop: CASSGGTSTDTQYF. CDR3 bases: TGTGCCAGCAGCGGTGGGACTAGCACAGATACGCAGTATTTT. The chain recombines TRBV7-2 with TRBJ2-3; weak D call: TRBD2 (6 bases). CDR1 and CDR2 from the germline V gene are SGHTA and FQGNSA. The V gene lost 5 bases and the J gene lost 0 bases, with 9 bases spanning the gap. The CDR3 is 14 amino acids.

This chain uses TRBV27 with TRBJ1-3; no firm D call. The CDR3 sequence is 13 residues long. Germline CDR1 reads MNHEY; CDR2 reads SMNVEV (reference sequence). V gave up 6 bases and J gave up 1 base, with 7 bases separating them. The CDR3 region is CASSPLSGNTIYF. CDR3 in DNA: TGTGCCAGCAGCCCCCTTTCTGGAAACACCATATATTTT.

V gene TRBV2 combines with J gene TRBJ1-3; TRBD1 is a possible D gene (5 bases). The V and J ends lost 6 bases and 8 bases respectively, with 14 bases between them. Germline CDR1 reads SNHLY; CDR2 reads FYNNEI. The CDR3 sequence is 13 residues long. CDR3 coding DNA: TGTGCCAGCAGGGCGACCCCCAGGGACACCATATATTTT. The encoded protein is CASRATPRDTIYF.